The following is a T cell receptor beta chain sequence with its context. Its specificity is unknown. Co-extracting RNA and DNA was done with 20-30 mg of unsorted bulk tissue as input. Donors underwent surgery for histopathologically diagnosed primary liver carcinoma. At sampling, these chronic HBV carriers had received no treatment. Germline V gene data show CDR1 as LNHDA and CDR2 as SQIVND (reference sequence). With V trimmed by 5 bases and J by 7 bases, 18 bases remained unmatched. The CDR3 covers 18 residues. This entry belongs to a study of tumor-infiltrating lymphocytes in primary liver carcinoma. Study at large: With diameters of about 4 to 10 cm, tumors were stage T1-T3 N0M0.

Points from the study as a whole: The top-250-clone fraction was significantly higher in tumors than in blood (p = 0.039).

Reverse transcription of roughly 0.5 ug total RNA with a constant-region primer produced TCR beta cDNA. TCR beta libraries came from three nested multiplex PCR rounds using slightly modified ARM-PCR. Running roughly 10 cycles apiece, the first two PCR rounds relied on TRBV1-TRBV30 forward primers together with a C-beta reverse primer. TCRdb ran MiXCR on the multiplex PCR reads and lists one entry per CDR3 protein. The sample comprises almost 45,000 distinct CDR3 sequences, 75% of which are singletons, and roughly 38% rests with the top ten. The origin of this receptor is a woman aged 25 to 39 with primary liver carcinoma and hepatitis B virus infection. The chain recombines TRBV19 with TRBJ2-1, with 9 positions matching TRBD2. Material: tumor-adjacent normal liver tissue. CDR3: CASSSPSKGGRAVNEQFF. The CDR3 bases are TGTGCCAGTAGTTCACCCTCCAAAGGCGGGAGGGCCGTAAATGAGCAGTTCTTC.